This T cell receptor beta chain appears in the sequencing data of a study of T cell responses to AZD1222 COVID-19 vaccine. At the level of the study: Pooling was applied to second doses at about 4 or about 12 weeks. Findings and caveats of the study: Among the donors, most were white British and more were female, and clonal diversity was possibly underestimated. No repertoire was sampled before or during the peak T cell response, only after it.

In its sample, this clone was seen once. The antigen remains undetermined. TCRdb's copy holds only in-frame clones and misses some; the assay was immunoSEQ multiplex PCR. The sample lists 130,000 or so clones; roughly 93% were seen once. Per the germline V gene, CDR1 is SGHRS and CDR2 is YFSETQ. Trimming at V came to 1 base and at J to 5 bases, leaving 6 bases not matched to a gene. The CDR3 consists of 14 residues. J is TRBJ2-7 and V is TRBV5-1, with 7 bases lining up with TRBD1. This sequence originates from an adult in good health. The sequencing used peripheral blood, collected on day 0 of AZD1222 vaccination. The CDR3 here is CASSLRGTVDEQYF. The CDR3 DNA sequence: TGCGCCAGCAGCTTGCGAGGGACAGTGGACGAGCAGTACTTC. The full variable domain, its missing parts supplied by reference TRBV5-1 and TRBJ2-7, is KAGVTQTPRYLIKTRGQQVTLSCSPISGHRSVSWYQQTPGQGLQFLFEYFSETQRNKGNFPGRFSGRQFSNSRSEMNVSTLELGDSALYLCASSLRGTVDEQYFGPGTRLTVT.